The sequence of this TCR beta chain was determined in a study of beta chain features in type 1 diabetes. This clone was seen only a few times. Its target is not known. Study observations and caveats: Naive, central memory and regulatory TCRB repertoires appeared more similar among patients than healthy donors.

As every portion of the isolated RNA was reverse transcribed, the sequencing read expressed TCRB transcripts. Using immunoSEQ multiplex PCR, the repertoire was profiled, and TCRdb retains in-frame clones only, with some absent. This table holds almost 350,000 clones, 15% to 20% found once. Between the trimmed V and J ends, which lost 6 bases and 4 bases, there was a span of 12 bases. Germline-derived CDR1 and CDR2 are SEHNR and FQNEAQ (reference sequence). The length of the CDR3 is 13 residues. The sequenced material came from naive CD4+ T cells from blood. This TCR was sampled from a woman younger than 35 in good health. The chain links TRBV7-9 to TRBJ1-2, with D maybe TRBD1 (6 bases). This CDR3 is CASRTDRSYGYTF. CDR3 nucleotides: TGTGCCAGCAGGACTGACAGGAGCTATGGCTACACCTTC.